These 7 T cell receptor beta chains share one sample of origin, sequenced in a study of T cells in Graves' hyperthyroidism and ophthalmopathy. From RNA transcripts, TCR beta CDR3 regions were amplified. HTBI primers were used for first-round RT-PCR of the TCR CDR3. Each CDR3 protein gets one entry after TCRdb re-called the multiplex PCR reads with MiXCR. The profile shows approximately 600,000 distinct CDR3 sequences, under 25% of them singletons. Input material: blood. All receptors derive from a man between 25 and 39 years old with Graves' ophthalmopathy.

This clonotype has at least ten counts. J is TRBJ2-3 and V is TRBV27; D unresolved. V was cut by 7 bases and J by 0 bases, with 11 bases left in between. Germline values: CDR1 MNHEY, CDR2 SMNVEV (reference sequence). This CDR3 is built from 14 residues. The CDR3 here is CASTYTASTDTQYF. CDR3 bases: TGTGCCAGCACCTACACGGCGAGCACAGATACGCAGTATTTT.

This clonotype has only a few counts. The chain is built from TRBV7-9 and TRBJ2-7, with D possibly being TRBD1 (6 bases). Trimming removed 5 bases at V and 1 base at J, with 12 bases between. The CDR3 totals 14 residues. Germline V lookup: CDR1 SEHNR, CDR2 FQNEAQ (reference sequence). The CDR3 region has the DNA TGTGCCAGCAGCCTGGGACACCCTTCCTACGAGCAGTACTTC. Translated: CASSLGHPSYEQYF.

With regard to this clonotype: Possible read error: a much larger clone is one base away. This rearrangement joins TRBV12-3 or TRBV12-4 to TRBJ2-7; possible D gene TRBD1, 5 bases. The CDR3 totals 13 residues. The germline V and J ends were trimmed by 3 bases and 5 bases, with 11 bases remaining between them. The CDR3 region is CASSLPRTHEQYF. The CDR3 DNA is TGTGCCAGCAGTTTGCCCAGGACACACGAGCAGTACTTC.

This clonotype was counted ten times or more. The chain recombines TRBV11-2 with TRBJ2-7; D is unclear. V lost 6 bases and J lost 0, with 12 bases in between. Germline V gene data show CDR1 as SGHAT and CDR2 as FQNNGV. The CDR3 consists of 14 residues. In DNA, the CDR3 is TGTGCCAGCAGGGGCCGAGTGAACTCCTACGAGCAGTACTTC. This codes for CASRGRVNSYEQYF.

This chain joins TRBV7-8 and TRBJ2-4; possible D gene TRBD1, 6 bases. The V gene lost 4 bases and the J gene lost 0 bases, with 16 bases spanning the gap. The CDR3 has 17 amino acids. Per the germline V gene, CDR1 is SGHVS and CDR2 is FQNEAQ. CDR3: CASSSGRRGLAKNIQYF. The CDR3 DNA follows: TGTGCCAGCAGCTCAGGACGAAGGGGGTTAGCCAAAAACATTCAGTACTTC. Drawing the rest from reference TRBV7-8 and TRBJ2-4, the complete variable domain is GAGVSQSPRYKVAKRGQDVALRCDPISGHVSLFWYQQALGQGPEFLTYFQNEAQLDKSGLPSDRFFAERPEGSVSTLKIQRTQQEDSAVYLCASSSGRRGLAKNIQYFGAGTRLSVL.

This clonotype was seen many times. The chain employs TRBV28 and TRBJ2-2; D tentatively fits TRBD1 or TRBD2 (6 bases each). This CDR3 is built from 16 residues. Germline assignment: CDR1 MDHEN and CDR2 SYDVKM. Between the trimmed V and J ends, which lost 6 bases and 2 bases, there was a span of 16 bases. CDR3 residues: CASSPPGDLNTGELFF. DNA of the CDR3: TGTGCCAGCAGCCCCCCAGGGGACTTAAACACCGGGGAGCTGTTTTTT.

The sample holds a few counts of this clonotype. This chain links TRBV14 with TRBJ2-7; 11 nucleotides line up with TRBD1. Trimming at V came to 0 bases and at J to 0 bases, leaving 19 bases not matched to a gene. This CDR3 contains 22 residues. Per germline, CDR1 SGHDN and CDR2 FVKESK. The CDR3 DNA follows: TGTGCCAGCAGCCAAGACTTAATCTTGCCGGGACAGGGGGTACCCGGCTCCTACGAGCAGTACTTC. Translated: CASSQDLILPGQGVPGSYEQYF.